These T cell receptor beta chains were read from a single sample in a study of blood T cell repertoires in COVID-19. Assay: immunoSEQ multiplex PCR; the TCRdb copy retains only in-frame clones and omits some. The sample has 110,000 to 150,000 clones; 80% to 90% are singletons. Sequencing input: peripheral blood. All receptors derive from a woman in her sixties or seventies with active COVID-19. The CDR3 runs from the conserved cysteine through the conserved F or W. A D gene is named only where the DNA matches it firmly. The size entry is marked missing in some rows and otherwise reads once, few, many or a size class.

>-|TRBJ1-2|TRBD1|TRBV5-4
TGTGCCAGCAGCTCACCGGGACAGGGGGTATATGGCTACACCTTC
CASSSPGQGVYGYTF
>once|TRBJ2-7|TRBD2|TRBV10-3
TGTGCCATCAGTGAGCCGGGACTAGCAACTGACGAGCAGTACTTC
CAISEPGLATDEQYF
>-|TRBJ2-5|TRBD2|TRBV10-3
TGTGCCATCTGGGGCGGGAGGAGCCAAGAGACCCAGTACTTC
CAIWGGRSQETQYF
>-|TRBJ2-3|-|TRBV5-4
TGTGCCAGCAGCTCCTCACTAGCAAGGGAAACAGATACGCAGTATTTT
CASSSSLARETDTQYF
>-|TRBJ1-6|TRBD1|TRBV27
TGTGCCAGCAGTTTTGGGACAGGCCTATTTTCACCCCTCCACTTT
CASSFGTGLFSPLHF
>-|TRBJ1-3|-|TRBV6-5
TGTGCCAGCAGTTATGACAACTCTGGAAACACCATATATTTT
CASSYDNSGNTIYF
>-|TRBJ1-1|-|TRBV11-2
TGTGCCAGCAGCTTAGTGACCTGGGGGGTGGGATTCTTT
CASSLVTWGVGFF
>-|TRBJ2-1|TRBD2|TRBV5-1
TGCGCCAGCAGCTATCGACTAGCGGGAGCCTACAATGAGCAGTTCTTC
CASSYRLAGAYNEQFF
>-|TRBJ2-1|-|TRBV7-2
TGTGCCAGCAGCTTTGGGACTCGTGGCGAGCAGTTCTTC
CASSFGTRGEQFF
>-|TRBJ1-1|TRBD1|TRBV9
TGTGCCAGCAGCGTAGAGGGGGCGAGGAACACTGAAGCTTTCTTT
CASSVEGARNTEAFF
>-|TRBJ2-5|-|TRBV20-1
TGCAGTGCTAGGTTACAAGAGACCCAGTACTTC
CSARLQETQYF
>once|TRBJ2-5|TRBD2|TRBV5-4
TGTGCCAGCAGCCCTTCCTCTAAAGCGGGAGGAGAGACCCAGTACTTC
CASSPSSKAGGETQYF
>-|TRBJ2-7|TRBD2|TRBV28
TGTGCCAGCAGTGTTAGCGGGAGGTCCTACGAGCAGTACTTC
CASSVSGRSYEQYF
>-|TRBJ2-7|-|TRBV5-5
TGTGCCAGCAGCTTGGTACAGGGTCCTTTCGAGCAGTACTTC
CASSLVQGPFEQYF
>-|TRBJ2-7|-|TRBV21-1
TGTGCCAGCAGCTCTGAAGGTCTAGCGGGAGCCTACGAGCAGTACTTC
CASSSEGLAGAYEQYF